Listed below are T cell receptor beta chains from one sample, sequenced in a study of OX40 agonist ivuxolimab in advanced cancers. The repertoire was sequenced with immunoSEQ multiplex PCR; TCRdb's copy has only in-frame clones and lacks some. The table lists about 50,000 clones, roughly 91% of them singletons, with just under 5% in the top ten. This specimen consisted of CD4+ or CD8+ T cells sorted from blood, obtained in a trial of the OX40 agonist ivuxolimab. Source of these receptors: an adult with an advanced solid tumor such as melanoma, head and neck, liver or kidney cancer. CDR3s include the opening cysteine and the closing phenylalanine or tryptophan. The D gene is left open where the match is weak. Some rows have no size entry. The others give once, few or many, or a class for an expanded clone.

V,size,D,J,DNA,CDR3
TRBV29-1,NA,NA,TRBJ2-1,TGCAGCGTTCTGGGACTTTCTAGCTCCTACAATGAGCAGTTCTTC,CSVLGLSSSYNEQFF
TRBV4-1,NA,NA,TRBJ1-5,TGCGCCAGCAGCCTAAGGCAGGAGGGCAATCAGCCCCAGCATTTT,CASSLRQEGNQPQHF
TRBV7-2,NA,NA,TRBJ2-1,TGTGCCAGCAGCTTTAAATTTTACAATGAGCAGTTCTTC,CASSFKFYNEQFF
TRBV18,NA,NA,TRBJ2-1,TGTGCCAGCTCACCACCTCGAGGGCATCGGGATGAGCAGTTCTTC,CASSPPRGHRDEQFF
TRBV19,NA,TRBD1,TRBJ1-1,TGTGCCAGTAGTTGGACAGGGAGGACTGAAGCTTTCTTT,CASSWTGRTEAFF
TRBV27,NA,NA,TRBJ1-5,TGTGCCAGCAGTTTAGGGCAGGGGCATCAGCCCCAGCATTTT,CASSLGQGHQPQHF
TRBV6-6,NA,NA,TRBJ1-5,TGTGCCAGCAGTTACCCGGAAAATCAGCCCCAGCATTTT,CASSYPENQPQHF
TRBV19,NA,NA,TRBJ2-1,TGTGCCAGTAGTATAGATGGGGAGCAAGGCCGCCCGGCGCGCTCCTACAATGAGCAGTTCTTC,CASSIDGEQGRPARSYNEQFF
TRBV9,NA,TRBD2,TRBJ2-1,TGTGCCAGCAGCGTAGCTAGTACTAGCGGGAGGGTTGGCTATGAGCAGTTCTTC,CASSVASTSGRVGYEQFF
TRBV10-2,NA,NA,TRBJ2-2,TGCGCCAGCAGTGAGACAGGGACGAACACCGGGGAGCTGTTTTTT,CASSETGTNTGELFF
TRBV4-3,NA,NA,TRBJ2-2,TGCGCCAGCAGCCAAGATTCCGGGGGGCGGCTGTTTTTT,CASSQDSGGRLFF
TRBV27,NA,NA,TRBJ2-1,TGTGCCAGCAGTTTATGGGGGAATGAGCAGTTCTTC,CASSLWGNEQFF
TRBV27,NA,NA,TRBJ2-3,TGTGCCAGCAGTCCGGGGACTAGCACAGATACGCAGTATTTT,CASSPGTSTDTQYF
TRBV29-1,NA,TRBD2,TRBJ2-7,TGCAGCGTTGGGATTAGCGGGAGTTACGAGCAGTACTTC,CSVGISGSYEQYF
TRBV19,medium-sized,NA,TRBJ1-1,TGTGCCAGTAGCCGTGGACGGCGCACTCGTTACTCTGAAGCTTTCTTT,CASSRGRRTRYSEAFF
TRBV11-2,NA,NA,TRBJ2-7,TGTGCCAGCAGCGCCGACTCGATAGCTACCTACGAGCAGTACTTC,CASSADSIATYEQYF
TRBV7-9,once,NA,TRBJ2-2,TGTGCCAGCAGCTTGGAAAAATTGAGCGGGGAGCTGTTTTTT,CASSLEKLSGELFF
TRBV25-1,NA,TRBD2,TRBJ2-7,TGTGCCAGCAGTCCCGGGAGGGGATACGAGCAGTACTTC,CASSPGRGYEQYF
TRBV6-6,NA,TRBD2,TRBJ2-7,TGTGCCAGCAGTTACGCCCCGACTAGCGTGACCTACGAGCAGTACTTC,CASSYAPTSVTYEQYF
TRBV7-9,NA,NA,TRBJ1-3,TGTGCCAGCTCCCCCCCGGTCTCTGGAAACACCATATATTTT,CASSPPVSGNTIYF
TRBV5-1,NA,NA,TRBJ2-3,TGCGCCAGCAGCTCCCGGGACTCCTATCCAGATACGCAGTATTTT,CASSSRDSYPDTQYF
TRBV6-6,NA,NA,TRBJ2-7,TGTGCCAGCAGTTGGCTACAGGGGAGGTTTTCCTACGAGCAGTACTTC,CASSWLQGRFSYEQYF
TRBV11-2,once,NA,TRBJ2-2,TGTGCCAGCACTGCGCCGAACACCGGGGAGCTGTTTTTT,CASTAPNTGELFF
TRBV9,NA,NA,TRBJ2-5,TGTGCCAGCAGCGTAGGGGGTGAGGAGACCCAGTACTTC,CASSVGGEETQYF
TRBV11-2,NA,NA,TRBJ1-2,TGTGCCAGCAGCCCCCCCGCAGGGACTGTAAACTATGGCTACACCTTC,CASSPPAGTVNYGYTF
TRBV28,once,TRBD2,TRBJ2-2,TGTGCCAGCACCCTTACGAACCTAGCGGGAGTATCCGGGGAGCTGTTTTTT,CASTLTNLAGVSGELFF
TRBV7-3,NA,NA,TRBJ2-1,TGTGCCAGCAGCCCGGGGGAGGTTATCAATGAGCAGTTCTTC,CASSPGEVINEQFF
TRBV27,NA,NA,TRBJ2-5,TGTGCCAGCAGTTTTCAGCAGACAGAGACCCAGTACTTC,CASSFQQTETQYF
TRBV6-5,once,NA,TRBJ1-5,TGTGCCAGCAGTCAAGGACATTATAGCAATCAGCCCCAGCATTTT,CASSQGHYSNQPQHF
TRBV27,NA,NA,TRBJ2-1,TGTGCCAGCAGGAGTGCCTACAATGAGCAGTTCTTC,CASRSAYNEQFF
TRBV4-1,NA,NA,TRBJ2-7,TGCGCCAGCAGCCAATTGGTCAACTACGAGCAGTACTTC,CASSQLVNYEQYF
TRBV5-1,NA,NA,TRBJ2-3,TGCGCCAGCAGCTCGGACACTTACAGCACAGATACGCAGTATTTT,CASSSDTYSTDTQYF
TRBV25-1,NA,NA,TRBJ1-2,TGTGCCAGCAGTGAAGTGGCCGGGTACTATGGCTACACCTTC,CASSEVAGYYGYTF
TRBV7-6,NA,TRBD1,TRBJ2-1,TGTGCCAGCAGCTTAACAGGGGGCCAGCGGTCATACAATGAGCAGTTCTTC,CASSLTGGQRSYNEQFF
TRBV19,NA,TRBD1,TRBJ1-1,TGTGCCAGTAGTATAACTTCGGACAGGTCATCCTTGGTGTACACTGAAGCTTTCTTT,CASSITSDRSSLVYTEAFF
TRBV15,NA,TRBD1,TRBJ1-1,TGTGCCACCAGCTCCAGACAGGGTGGCACTGAAGCTTTCTTT,CATSSRQGGTEAFF
TRBV7-8,NA,TRBD2,TRBJ2-2,TGTGCCAGCAGCCAGGGACTAGCGGGGGTGACCCTTAGGGGCACCGGGGAGCTGTTTTTT,CASSQGLAGVTLRGTGELFF
TRBV27,NA,NA,TRBJ1-1,TGTGCCAGCAGTTTATCGAGGGGTGGCACTGAAGCTTTCTTT,CASSLSRGGTEAFF
TRBV7-3,NA,TRBD2,TRBJ2-1,TGTGCCAGCAGCTCCTCGGGAGGGCCAGATGAGCAGTTCTTC,CASSSSGGPDEQFF
TRBV4-1,few,NA,TRBJ1-5,TGCGCCAGCAGCCAAGATACTCAGCCCCAGCATTTT,CASSQDTQPQHF
TRBV9,NA,NA,TRBJ1-1,TGTGCCAGCAGCGTAGCCTACAACAGGGTGAACACTGAAGCTTTCTTT,CASSVAYNRVNTEAFF